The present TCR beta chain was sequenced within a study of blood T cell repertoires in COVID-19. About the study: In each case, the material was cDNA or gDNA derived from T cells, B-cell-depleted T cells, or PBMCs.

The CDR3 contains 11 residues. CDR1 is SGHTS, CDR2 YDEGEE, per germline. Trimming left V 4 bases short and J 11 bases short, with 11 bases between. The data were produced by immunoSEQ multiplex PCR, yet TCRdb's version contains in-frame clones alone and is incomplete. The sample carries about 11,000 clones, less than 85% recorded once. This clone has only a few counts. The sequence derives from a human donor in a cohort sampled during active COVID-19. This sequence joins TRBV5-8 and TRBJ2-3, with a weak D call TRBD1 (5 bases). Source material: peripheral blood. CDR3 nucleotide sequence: TGTGCCAGCAGCCAAAGGCAGGGGCAGTATTTT. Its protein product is CASSQRQGQYF.